These 24 T cell receptor beta chains originate from one sample sequenced in a study of cytomegalovirus exposure and HLA in healthy donors. The table came from immunoSEQ multiplex PCR; TCRdb's copy has only in-frame clones and leaves some out. The sample lists 78,000 or so clones; 90% to 97% were seen once. Source material: PBMCs. The receptor source for this set is a man between 18 and 35 years old in good health and CMV-seropositive.

The chain employs TRBV7-9 and TRBJ1-5; the D gene is possibly TRBD1 (6 bases). The V and J ends lost 7 bases and 5 bases respectively, with 12 bases between them. Per the germline V gene, CDR1 is SEHNR and CDR2 is FQNEAQ (reference sequence). The CDR3 length is 13 residues. In nucleotides, the CDR3 is TGTGCCAGCACCATGGGGGCCGATCAGCCCCAGCATTTT. Translated: CASTMGADQPQHF.

In the case of this clone: Other nucleotide sequences from this sample produce the same CDR3. V usage is TRBV29-1 and J usage is TRBJ1-1; a weak D match, TRBD1 (6 bases). The germline CDR1 and CDR2 sequences are SQVTM and ANQGSEA. Deletions cut 4 bases from V and 0 bases from J, with 9 bases between. This CDR3 region has 13 residues. The CDR3 reads CSVAQGLNTEAFF. CDR3 in DNA: TGCAGCGTTGCACAGGGCCTGAACACTGAAGCTTTCTTT.

V is TRBV18 and J is TRBJ1-2, with 10 bases identical to TRBD1. Germline values: CDR1 KGHSH, CDR2 LQKENI. The CDR3 loop spans 17 amino acids. Germline trimming cut 3 bases from V and 4 bases from J; bases unmatched to any gene: 11. The DNA for the CDR3 is TGTGCCAGCTCACCTTCATTGGGGACAGGGGTACCCTATGGCTACACCTTC. The encoded protein is CASSPSLGTGVPYGYTF.

The gene calls are TRBV28 and TRBJ1-1; 8 nucleotides line up with TRBD1. This CDR3 region has 13 residues. V lost 6 bases, J lost 4 bases, and 4 bases stayed unmatched. Per the germline V gene, CDR1 is MDHEN and CDR2 is SYDVKM. CDR3 bases: TGTGCCAGCAGCCGAACAGGGGGCACTGAAGCTTTCTTT. The encoded protein is CASSRTGGTEAFF. Based on the CDR3 plus reference TRBV28 and TRBJ1-1, the full variable domain is DVKVTQSSRYLVKRTGEKVFLECVQDMDHENMFWYRQDPGLGLRLIYFSYDVKMKEKGDIPEGYSVSREKKERFSLILESASTNQTSMYLCASSRTGGTEAFFGQGTRLTVV.

The V call is TRBV5-1, the J call TRBJ1-2; TRBD1 agrees at 7 bases. The CDR3 sequence is 13 residues long. Germline CDR1 and CDR2: SGHRS and YFSETQ. After removal of 4 bases from V and 6 bases from J, the junction contained 6 bases not matched to a gene. In DNA form, the CDR3 reads TGCGCCAGCAGCGCCTCGGGACAGCATGGCTACACCTTC. It codes for CASSASGQHGYTF. Combining the CDR3 with reference TRBV5-1 and TRBJ1-2 gives the whole variable domain KAGVTQTPRYLIKTRGQQVTLSCSPISGHRSVSWYQQTPGQGLQFLFEYFSETQRNKGNFPGRFSGRQFSNSRSEMNVSTLELGDSALYLCASSASGQHGYTFGSGTRLTVV.

The chain is built from TRBV28 and TRBJ2-7, with TRBD2 identical over 15 bases. Germline V gene data show CDR1 as MDHEN and CDR2 as SYDVKM. The CDR3 sequence is 15 residues long. Trimming cost V 6 bases and J 6 bases; bases outside gene matches: 6. In DNA form, the CDR3 reads TGTGCCAGCAGGGGGACTAGCGGGAGGAGAGGCGAGCAGTACTTC. This gives the protein CASRGTSGRRGEQYF.

In DNA form, the CDR3 reads TGTGCCAGCAGTTACACCTTCGGGACACCAAATTACGAGCAGTACTTC. Translating gives CASSYTFGTPNYEQYF. This chain uses TRBV6-5 with TRBJ2-7; D perhaps matches TRBD1 (6 bases). Germline V gene lookup returns CDR1 MNHEY and CDR2 SVGAGI. The V and J ends lost 2 bases and 4 bases respectively, with 18 bases between them. The CDR3 contains 16 residues.

The chain combines TRBV13 with TRBJ1-2; D possibly corresponds to TRBD1 (6 bases). V lost 5 bases to trimming and J lost 0 bases, with 19 bases between them. The CDR3 sequence is 17 residues long. Germline V CDR1 and CDR2: PRHDT, FYEKMQ (reference sequence). CDR3 protein: CASSVGPAGQPNYGYTF. The CDR3 DNA is TGTGCCAGCAGCGTTGGACCTGCCGGACAGCCTAACTATGGCTACACCTTC.

The chain recombines TRBV27 with TRBJ1-1, with TRBD1 as a possible D gene (5 bases). There are 15 residues in the CDR3. Per germline, CDR1 MNHEY and CDR2 SMNVEV (reference sequence). V was clipped by 4 bases and J by 7 bases, with 19 bases between them. DNA for the CDR3: TGTGCCAGCAGTTCAGCAGGGATAAGTTACAATGAAGCTTTCTTT. Residues: CASSSAGISYNEAFF.

The sample holds one count of this clone. The chain uses TRBV19 and TRBJ1-2, with unresolved D. Germline loops: CDR1 LNHDA, CDR2 SQIVND (reference sequence). The CDR3 sequence is 13 residues long. V shed 3 bases and J shed 4 bases, with 9 bases lying between them. Written as DNA, the CDR3 is TGTGCCAGTAGTATTAGCTTGGCCTATGGCTACACCTTC. This encodes CASSISLAYGYTF. The complete variable domain, with remaining parts taken from reference TRBV19 and TRBJ1-2, reads DGGITQSPKYLFRKEGQNVTLSCEQNLNHDAMYWYRQDPGQGLRLIYYSQIVNDFQKGDIAEGYSVSREKKESFPLTVTSAQKNPTAFYLCASSISLAYGYTFGSGTRLTVV.

The chain is built from TRBV11-2 and TRBJ2-1; no definite D call. Germline-derived CDR1 and CDR2 are SGHAT and FQNNGV. The length of the CDR3 is 14 residues. V was trimmed by 1 base and J by 7 bases, leaving 11 bases between them. DNA of the CDR3: TGTGCCAGCAGCTTAGCTCTAGTCAAGAATGAGCAGTTCTTC. Its protein product is CASSLALVKNEQFF.

This chain joins TRBV11-3 and TRBJ1-3, with a tentative D call TRBD1 (6 bases). V lost 4 bases, J lost 2 bases, and 12 bases lay in between. CDR1 and CDR2 from the germline V gene are SGHNT and YENEEA. This CDR3 region has 15 residues. The CDR3 nucleotides read TGTGCCAGCAGCTCCACAGGGATAGCTGGAAACACCATATATTTT. Translation: CASSSTGIAGNTIYF.

This chain connects TRBV5-1 to TRBJ2-6, with D possibly matching TRBD1 (6 bases). Looked up from germline, CDR1 is SGHRS and CDR2 is YFSETQ. The CDR3 spans 17 residues. Trimming cost V 4 bases and J 0 bases, with 14 bases left between them. CDR3 residues: CASSGRTDYSGANVLTF. The CDR3 bases are TGCGCCAGCAGCGGAAGGACAGACTACTCTGGGGCCAACGTCCTGACTTTC.

The genes are TRBV30 and TRBJ2-7, with 9 bases lining up with TRBD1. After removal of 5 bases from V and 1 base from J, the junction contained 6 bases not matched to a gene. Germline loops: CDR1 GTSNPN, CDR2 SVGIG (reference sequence). The CDR3 is 14 residues long. The CDR3 nucleotides are TGTGCCTGGCTAGGGACAGGGTCTTCCTACGAGCAGTACTTC. Amino acids: CAWLGTGSSYEQYF.

This clone was seen only once. The CDR3 here is CASRPWGGADNEQFF. The CDR3 DNA reads TGTGCCAGCAGACCCTGGGGCGGGGCCGACAATGAGCAGTTCTTC. This chain joins TRBV14 and TRBJ2-1, with D maybe TRBD2 (6 bases). CDR3 size: 15 residues. The germline gives CDR1 SGHDN, CDR2 FVKESK. Trimming shortened V by 6 bases and J by 5 bases, and 17 bases separated the two germline ends.

Comment on this clone: A junction boundary mismatches the germline segment, possibly from a read error. The CDR3 loop reads CASSPKNTGELFF. The DNA for the CDR3 is TGTGCTAGCAGCCCTAAGAACACCGGGGAGCTGTTTTTT. This chain joins TRBV7-7 and TRBJ2-2; D uncertain. The CDR3 sequence is 13 residues long. Germline CDR1 and CDR2: SSHAT and FNYEAQ (reference sequence).

This chain connects TRBV6-1 to TRBJ1-5, with D possibly matching TRBD1 (5 bases). The CDR3 extends over 16 amino acids. V gave up 3 bases and J gave up 0 bases, with 12 bases separating them. Per the germline V gene, CDR1 is MNHNS and CDR2 is SASEGT. This CDR3 is CASSDQGQLSNQPQHF. CDR3 DNA sequence: TGTGCCAGCAGTGACCAAGGACAACTTAGCAATCAGCCCCAGCATTTT.

The chain uses TRBV5-1 and TRBJ2-5; 7 positions match TRBD2. Trimming at V came to 2 bases and at J to 0 bases, leaving 4 bases not matched to a gene. The CDR3 sequence is 15 residues long. Germline CDR1 reads SGHRS; CDR2 reads YFSETQ. The chain's CDR3 is CASSFSGLYQETQYF. CDR3 coding DNA: TGCGCCAGCAGCTTTAGCGGGTTGTACCAAGAGACCCAGTACTTC.

This rearrangement joins TRBV19 to TRBJ1-1; 8 bases are a match to TRBD1. J was trimmed by 1 base and V by 9 bases; bases with no gene match: 4. The CDR3 loop spans 13 amino acids. The germline CDR1 and CDR2 sequences are LNHDA and SQIVND (reference sequence). The CDR3 nucleotides are TGTGCCAGCGGGACAGGCCCGAACACTGAAGCTTTCTTT. Its translation: CASGTGPNTEAFF.

The chain employs TRBV7-8 and TRBJ1-2, with D hard to call. V dropped 8 bases and J dropped 4 bases, with 14 bases sitting between them. The germline CDR1 and CDR2 sequences are SGHVS and FQNEAQ. The CDR3 is 13 amino acids. The CDR3 here is CASASRESYGYTF. The CDR3 bases are TGTGCCAGCGCATCGAGGGAGAGCTATGGCTACACCTTC.

The chain uses TRBV12-5 and TRBJ2-1, with 8 positions matching TRBD1. Germline V gene data show CDR1 as LGHNT and CDR2 as FRNRAP. J gave up 0 bases and V 0 bases, and 4 bases lay outside the gene matches. CDR3 length: 17 residues. The CDR3 region has the DNA TGTGCTAGTGGTTTGGTACACAGGGGGAGCTCCTACAATGAGCAGTTCTTC. Translation: CASGLVHRGSSYNEQFF.

This sequence joins TRBV6-5 and TRBJ2-1, with TRBD2 as a possible D gene (6 bases). Germline CDR1 and CDR2: MNHEY and SVGAGI. This CDR3 comprises 15 residues. The V end was cut by 0 bases, the J end by 5 bases, with 11 bases between. The CDR3 nucleotides read TGTGCCAGCAGTTACTCATTTAGCGGAGACAATGAGCAGTTCTTC. It encodes CASSYSFSGDNEQFF.

V gene TRBV14 combines with J gene TRBJ2-7; no clear D gene. Trimming took off 0 bases at V and 3 bases at J, with 3 bases between the two ends. The CDR3 runs 12 residues. Germline V gene data show CDR1 as SGHDN and CDR2 as FVKESK. The CDR3 sequence: CASSQDSYEQYF. The CDR3 DNA sequence: TGTGCCAGCAGCCAAGATAGCTACGAGCAGTACTTC.

The rearrangement joins TRBV2 to TRBJ1-5, with a weak D call TRBD1 (6 bases). The V gene's germline CDR1 is SNHLY and CDR2 FYNNEI. With 5 bases removed from V and 5 bases from J, the gap between germline ends came to 16 bases. This CDR3 spans 15 amino acids. The DNA for the CDR3 is TGTGCCAGCAGTCGAACGACCCGACAGGATCAGCCCCAGCATTTT. Its translation is CASSRTTRQDQPQHF.